This TCR beta chain derives from a study of T cell responses to AZD1222 COVID-19 vaccine. Findings of the study overall: A rise in Spike-specific TCR breadth and depth followed two AZD1222 doses. Baseline serology detected seropositivity in only six AZD1222 recipients. Repertoires were obtained only post-peak T cell response.

To note about this clone: No antigen is known for it.

The assay was immunoSEQ multiplex PCR, and TCRdb's table has in-frame clones only and misses some. The data show 90,000 to 150,000 clones, roughly 89% seen once. J was trimmed by 4 bases and V by 5 bases; bases with no gene match: 9. This CDR3 region has 14 residues. Germline V gene lookup returns CDR1 SQVTM and CDR2 ANQGSEA. The chain carries TRBV29-1 and TRBJ1-1, with 8 bases fitting TRBD1. The specimen was peripheral blood, collected on day 0 of AZD1222 vaccination. This receptor was obtained from an adult in good health. CDR3 sequence: CSVSRDRGGTEAFF. In DNA, the CDR3 is TGCAGCGTTAGCCGAGACAGGGGAGGCACTGAAGCTTTCTTT.